The clone carrying this TCR beta chain was seen more than once but under ten times. Its antigen is still unknown. The V end lost 0 bases, the J end lost 4 bases, and 8 bases lay between the germline ends. Looked up from germline, CDR1 is MRHNA and CDR2 is SNTAGT. The CDR3 covers 14 residues. Treatment indicated: approximately 9-day PBMC culture with coronavirus spike peptide pools or control peptides (ViraFEST assay). TCRs were sequenced by ViraFEST after antigen-specific T cells had been expanded with peptide pools. Roughly 1.9 million PBMCs went into each well for culture with about 9.5 IU/ml IL-2 and 10 ug/ml peptide pools. The data originate from a study of vaccination and CD4 T cells after COVID-19. Across the study: Post-COVID samples were collected a median roughly 3 months following diagnosis, spanning 35 to 161.

The Oncomine TCR Beta short-read assay was applied to DNA of cultured CD4+ T cells. TCRdb reanalysed the PCR reads using MiXCR and keeps one entry per CDR3 protein. The table records roughly 11,000 distinct CDR3 sequences, around 30% of them present only once. The V and J genes are TRBV6-4 and TRBJ2-3; D is perhaps TRBD1 (5 bases). What was sequenced was cultured CD4+ T cells from blood. The TCR sequence derives from a human donor with COVID-19. The CDR3 DNA follows: TGTGCCAGCAGTGACTCTAGGGGTGCAGATACGCAGTATTTT. Translation: CASSDSRGADTQYF.